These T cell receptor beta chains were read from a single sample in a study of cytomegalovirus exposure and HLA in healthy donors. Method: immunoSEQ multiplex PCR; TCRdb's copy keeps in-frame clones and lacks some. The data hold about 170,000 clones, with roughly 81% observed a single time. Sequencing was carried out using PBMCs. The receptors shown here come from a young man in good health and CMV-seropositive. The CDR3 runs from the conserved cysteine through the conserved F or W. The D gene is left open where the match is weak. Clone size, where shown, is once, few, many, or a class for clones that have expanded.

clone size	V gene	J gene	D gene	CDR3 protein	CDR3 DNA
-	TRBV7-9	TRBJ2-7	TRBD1	CSSSSDLGTGQAEQYF	TGTTCCAGCAGCTCCGACCTCGGGACAGGGCAAGCCGAGCAGTACTTC
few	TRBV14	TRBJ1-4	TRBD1	CASSQVGQKLFF	TGTGCCAGCAGCCAAGTGGGACAGAAACTGTTTTTT
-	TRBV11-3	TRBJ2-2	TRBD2	CASNLEGRRAGGTGELFF	TGTGCCAGCAACTTAGAAGGTAGACGAGCGGGGGGCACCGGGGAGCTGTTTTTT
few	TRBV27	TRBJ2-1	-	CASRRAASSYNEQFF	TGTGCCAGCAGACGAGCGGCAAGCTCCTACAATGAGCAGTTCTTC
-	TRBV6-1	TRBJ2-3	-	CASRSTGDTQYF	TGTGCCAGCAGGAGCACGGGGGATACGCAGTATTTT
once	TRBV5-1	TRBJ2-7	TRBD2	CASSVGGDYYEQYF	TGCGCCAGCAGCGTCGGGGGGGATTACTACGAGCAGTACTTC
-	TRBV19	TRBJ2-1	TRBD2	CASSIGGVEQFF	TGTGCCAGTAGTATCGGGGGGGTTGAACAGTTCTTC
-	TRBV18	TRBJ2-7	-	CASSTSSYEQYF	TGTGCCAGCTCTACTAGCTCGTACGAGCAGTACTTC
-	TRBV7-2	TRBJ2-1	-	CASSLSTGVNEQFF	TGTGCCAGCAGCTTATCCACCGGGGTCAATGAGCAGTTCTTC
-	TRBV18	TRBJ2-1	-	CASSLPRGGAYNEQFF	TGTGCCAGCTCACTACCTCGAGGGGGGGCCTACAATGAGCAGTTCTTC
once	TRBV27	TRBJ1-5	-	CASSLQGYQPQHF	TGTGCCAGCAGTTTACAGGGCTATCAGCCCCAGCATTTT
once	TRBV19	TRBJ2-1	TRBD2	CATRSTSGGAGEQFF	TGTGCCACTCGGTCGACTAGCGGGGGGGCTGGTGAGCAGTTCTTC
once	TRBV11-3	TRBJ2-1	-	CASSNRVNEQFF	TGTGCCAGCAGTAACAGAGTCAATGAGCAGTTCTTC
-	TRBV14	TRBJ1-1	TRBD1	CASSQDRRQGVQNTEAFF	TGTGCCAGCAGCCAAGATCGACGACAGGGGGTTCAAAACACTGAAGCTTTCTTT
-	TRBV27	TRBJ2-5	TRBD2	CASSFRGVGAERETQYF	TGTGCCAGCAGTTTCCGGGGGGTTGGGGCTGAGCGAGAGACCCAGTACTTC
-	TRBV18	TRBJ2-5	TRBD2	CASWRGGPQETQYF	TGTGCCAGCTGGCGCGGGGGGCCCCAAGAGACCCAGTACTTC
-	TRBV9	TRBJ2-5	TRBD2	CASSAHSGLTQETQYF	TGTGCCAGCAGCGCACATAGCGGGCTAACCCAAGAGACCCAGTACTTC